The entry below gives a single T cell receptor (beta chain) sequence along with its context. The junction departs from germline at one end; a sequencing error may be responsible. This CDR3 has 15 amino acids. In germline, CDR1 is SGDLS, CDR2 YYNGEE. The data derive from a study of tumor-infiltrating lymphocytes in oesophageal squamous cell carcinoma. TCRdb passed the PCR reads through MiXCR, listing each CDR3 protein once. The sample consists of 20,000 to 25,000 distinct CDR3 sequences, about a third of them appearing once. This receptor was obtained from a female donor with esophageal squamous cell carcinoma. Material: esophageal tumor tissue. The chain joins TRBV9 to TRBJ1-4, with D uncertain. The chain's CDR3 is CASSVASADNEELFF. The CDR3 DNA reads as TGTGCCAGCAGCGTAGCGTCGGCGGATAATGAAGAACTGTTTTTT.